This TCR beta chain was obtained from a study of blood T cell repertoires in COVID-19. Across the study: The United States, Italy and Spain supplied acute and convalescent COVID-19 samples. Sample material is recorded as cDNA or gDNA derived from T cells, B-cell-depleted T cells, or PBMCs.

V lost 7 bases and J lost 7, with 13 bases in between. CDR1 is ENHRY, CDR2 SYGVKD, per germline. The CDR3 extends over 12 amino acids. Data came from immunoSEQ multiplex PCR; TCRdb stores just in-frame clones and leaves some out. The sample records about 36,000 clones, over 75% being singletons. Sequencing was performed on peripheral blood. This rearrangement joins TRBV10-3 to TRBJ1-2; weak D call: TRBD1 (5 bases). The TCR comes from a man between 60 and 75 years old with acute or convalescent COVID-19. The CDR3 sequence is CAITSVGVGYTF. CDR3 DNA sequence: TGTGCCATCACCTCTGTAGGGGTTGGCTACACCTTC.